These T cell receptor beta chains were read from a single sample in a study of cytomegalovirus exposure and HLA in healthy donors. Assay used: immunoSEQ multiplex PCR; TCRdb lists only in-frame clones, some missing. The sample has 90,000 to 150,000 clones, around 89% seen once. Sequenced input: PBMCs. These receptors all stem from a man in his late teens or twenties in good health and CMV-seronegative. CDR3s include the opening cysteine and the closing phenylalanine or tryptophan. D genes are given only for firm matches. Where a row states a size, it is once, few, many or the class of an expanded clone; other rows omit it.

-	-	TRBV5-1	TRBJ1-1	CASSLHSEGVGTEAFF	TGCGCCAGCAGCTTGCATAGTGAAGGGGTCGGAACTGAAGCTTTCTTT
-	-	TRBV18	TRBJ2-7	CASSPAGYSYEQYF	TGTGCCAGCTCACCGGCGGGTTATTCCTACGAGCAGTACTTC
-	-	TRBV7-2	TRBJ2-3	CASRKGVDTDTQYF	TGTGCCAGCAGGAAAGGGGTAGATACAGATACGCAGTATTTT
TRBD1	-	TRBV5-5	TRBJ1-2	CASSPWTGGEGYTF	TGTGCCAGCAGCCCTTGGACAGGGGGTGAGGGCTACACCTTC
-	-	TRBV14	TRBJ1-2	CASSQEQFYGYTF	TGTGCCAGCAGCCAAGAGCAGTTCTATGGCTACACCTTC
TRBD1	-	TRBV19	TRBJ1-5	CASSIVTGEYQPQHF	TGTGCCAGTAGTATCGTGACAGGGGAGTATCAGCCCCAGCATTTT
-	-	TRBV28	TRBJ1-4	CASSLDGREKLFF	TGTGCCAGCAGTCTAGACGGTCGTGAAAAACTGTTTTTT
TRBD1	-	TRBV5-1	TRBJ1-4	CASSLQGAGEKLFF	TGCGCCAGCAGCTTACAGGGGGCGGGTGAAAAACTGTTTTTT
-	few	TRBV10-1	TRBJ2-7	CASSAKQRSYEQYF	TGCGCCAGCAGTGCTAAGCAGAGGTCTTACGAGCAGTACTTC
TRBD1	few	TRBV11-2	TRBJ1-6	CASSLVYRDSRNSPLHF	TGTGCCAGCAGCTTGGTCTACCGGGACAGCAGAAATTCACCCCTCCACTTT
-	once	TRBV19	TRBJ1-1	CASRSTGIEAFF	TGTGCCAGTAGGAGCACAGGGATTGAAGCTTTCTTT
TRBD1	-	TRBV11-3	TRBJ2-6	CASSLDPRDRVSAGANVLTF	TGTGCCAGCAGCTTAGATCCGCGGGACAGGGTTTCGGCTGGGGCCAACGTCCTGACTTTC
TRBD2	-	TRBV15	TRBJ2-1	CATSRAHVGGYNEQFF	TGTGCCACCAGCAGAGCCCATGTCGGGGGGTACAATGAGCAGTTCTTC
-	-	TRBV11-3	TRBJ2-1	CASSLSVAYNEQFF	TGTGCCAGCAGCCTTAGTGTGGCCTACAATGAGCAGTTCTTC
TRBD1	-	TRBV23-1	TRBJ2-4	CASSQSGDRGAKNIQYF	TGCGCCAGCAGTCAATCCGGGGACAGGGGAGCCAAAAACATTCAGTACTTC
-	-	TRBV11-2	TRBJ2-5	CASSLGGRGTQYF	TGTGCCAGCAGCTTAGGCGGTAGGGGGACCCAGTACTTC
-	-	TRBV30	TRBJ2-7	CAWSVRTRTYEQYF	TGTGCCTGGAGTGTAAGGACAAGAACCTACGAGCAGTACTTC
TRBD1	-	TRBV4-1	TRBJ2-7	CASSSRTGETYEQYF	TGCGCCAGCAGCTCTCGGACAGGGGAGACCTACGAGCAGTACTTC
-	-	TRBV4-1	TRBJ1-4	CASSQTRGDEKLFF	TGCGCCAGCAGCCAAACGCGGGGAGATGAAAAACTGTTTTTT
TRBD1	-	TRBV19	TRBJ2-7	CASSTRTGGHPYEQYF	TGTGCCAGTAGTACGAGGACAGGGGGCCATCCCTACGAGCAGTACTTC
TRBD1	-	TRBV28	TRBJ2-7	CASSLWGQATYEQYF	TGTGCCAGCAGTTTATGGGGACAGGCCACCTACGAGCAGTACTTC
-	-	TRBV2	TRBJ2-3	CASSNQYPSRESHRRSTDTQYF	TGTGCCAGCAGTAACCAATACCCCTCTAGGGAGAGCCACAGAAGAAGCACAGATACGCAGTATTTT
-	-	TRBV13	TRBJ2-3	CASSLRARDTQYF	TGTGCCAGCAGCTTAAGAGCTAGAGATACGCAGTATTTT
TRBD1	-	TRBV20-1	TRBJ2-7	CSAGDSYEQYF	TGCAGTGCTGGGGACAGTTACGAGCAGTACTTC
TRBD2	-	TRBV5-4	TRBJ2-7	CASSPAGGRREQYF	TGTGCCAGCAGTCCAGCGGGGGGGCGTCGCGAGCAGTACTTC
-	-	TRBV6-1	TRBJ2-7	CASSPYREMSYEQYF	TGTGCCAGCAGTCCGTACAGGGAAATGAGTTACGAGCAGTACTTC
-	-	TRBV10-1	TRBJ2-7	CASSDTFPGEVSYEQYF	TGCGCCAGCAGCGACACATTTCCGGGAGAGGTCTCCTACGAGCAGTACTTC
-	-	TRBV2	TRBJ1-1	CASSQNGGNTEAFF	TGTGCCAGCAGTCAAAACGGAGGAAACACTGAAGCTTTCTTT
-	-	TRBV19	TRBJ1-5	CASSASTGGQPQHF	TGTGCCAGTAGTGCTTCGACAGGAGGCCAGCCCCAGCATTTT
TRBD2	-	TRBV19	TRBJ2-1	CASSISGLVSNEQFF	TGTGCCAGTAGTATCTCCGGACTAGTCAGCAATGAGCAGTTCTTC
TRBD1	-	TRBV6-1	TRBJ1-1	CASSEVGTGVGGVF	TGTGCCAGCAGTGAAGTTGGGACAGGGGTCGGTGGAGTCTTT
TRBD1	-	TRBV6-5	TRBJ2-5	CASRGTGGMETQYF	TGTGCCAGCAGAGGGACAGGGGGTATGGAGACCCAGTACTTC
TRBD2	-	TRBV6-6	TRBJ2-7	CASSPTSGRASYEQYF	TGTGCCAGCAGTCCCACTAGCGGGAGGGCCTCCTACGAGCAGTACTTC
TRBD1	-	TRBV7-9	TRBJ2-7	CASSSRDRAYEQYF	TGTGCCAGCAGCAGCCGGGACAGGGCTTACGAGCAGTACTTC
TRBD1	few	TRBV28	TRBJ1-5	CASSPRTGAGNQPQHF	TGTGCCAGCAGTCCCCGGACAGGGGCCGGCAATCAGCCCCAGCATTTT
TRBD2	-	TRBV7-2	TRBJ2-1	CASSFRRFGAGGQFF	TGTGCCAGCAGCTTCCGCCGATTCGGAGCGGGGGGGCAGTTCTTC
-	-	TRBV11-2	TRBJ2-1	CASSLNSVNEQFF	TGTGCCAGCAGCTTAAACTCTGTTAATGAGCAGTTCTTC
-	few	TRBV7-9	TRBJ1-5	CASSLEGVQPQHF	TGTGCCAGCAGCTTAGAGGGGGTTCAGCCCCAGCATTTT
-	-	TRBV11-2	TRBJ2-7	CASSLDAGYVYEQYF	TGTGCCAGCAGCTTAGATGCAGGGTACGTCTACGAGCAGTACTTC
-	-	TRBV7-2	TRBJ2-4	CASSFSGSHKNIQYF	TGTGCCAGCAGCTTCTCGGGGAGCCACAAAAACATTCAGTACTTC
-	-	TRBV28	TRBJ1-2	CATLRTVYGYTF	TGTGCCACATTAAGGACAGTCTATGGCTACACCTTC
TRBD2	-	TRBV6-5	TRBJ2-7	CASSFREGLAYEQYF	TGTGCCAGCAGTTTTAGGGAGGGCCTCGCCTACGAGCAGTACTTC
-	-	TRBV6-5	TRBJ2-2	CASWNRATAGELFF	TGTGCCAGCTGGAACAGGGCAACAGCCGGGGAGCTGTTTTTT
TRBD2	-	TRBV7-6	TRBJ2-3	CASSFIAGEDTQYF	TGTGCCAGCAGCTTTATAGCGGGGGAAGATACGCAGTATTTT
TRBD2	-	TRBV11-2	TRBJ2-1	CASSPHPSGGGEQFF	TGTGCCAGCAGCCCTCACCCTAGCGGGGGCGGTGAGCAGTTCTTC